Following are 2 T cell receptor beta chains from one sample sequenced in a study of T-cell reconstitution after alpha-beta-depleted transplantation in children. Molecular barcoding with unique molecular identifiers was used for the TCRbeta library. TCRdb used MiXCR to reprocess the PCR reads, holding one entry per CDR3 protein. The sample gives approximately 630,000 distinct CDR3 sequences, less than 15% of which show up once; 0.79% is in the top ten. Specimen: PBMCs, collected before TCRalphabeta/CD19-depleted stem cell transplant. The receptors here all came from a girl under 10 years old with congenital amegakaryocytic thrombocytopenia, due to receive a stem cell transplant.

V usage is TRBV5-5 and J usage is TRBJ2-3; 14 bases agree with TRBD2. Germline V gives CDR1 SGHKS, CDR2 YYEKEE (reference sequence). V gave up 4 bases and J gave up 6 bases; unmatched junction bases: 10. The CDR3 has 17 amino acids. DNA for the CDR3: TGTGCCAGCAGCCCCCCGACTAGCGGGAGGGGAAGGGATACGCAGTATTTT. As protein: CASSPPTSGRGRDTQYF.

The chain is built from TRBV28 and TRBJ2-7, with D hard to call. V gave up 6 bases and J gave up 6 bases, with 12 bases separating them. Germline lookup yields CDR1 MDHEN and CDR2 SYDVKM. The CDR3 is 12 residues long. The DNA of the CDR3 is TGTGCCAGCAGGAGCTTACTGCTCGAGCAGTACTTC. Its translation: CASRSLLLEQYF.